This T cell receptor beta chain was recorded in a study of T cell repertoires in cytomegalovirus infection. In the study overall: Through public TCR beta signatures, both CMV infection and matching HLA type were indicated.

As regards this clonotype: The target antigen is unknown.

Findings of the study overall: Adding up the frequency of public TCR beta families identified people who carried CMV plus the relevant HLA. HLA-C-restricted TCR beta clonotypes specific for CMV led the ex vivo response.

The ends were cut back, 11 bases at V and 4 bases at J, with 27 bases in the middle. This CDR3 has 17 amino acids. Each CDR3 protein gets one entry after TCRdb re-called the reads with MiXCR. Of about 570,000 distinct CDR3 sequences listed, over 35% are singletons. The chain joins TRBV6-7 to TRBJ2-1; D perhaps matches TRBD2 (7 bases). TRBV6-7 carries the ORF label, with uncertain function. The receptor comes from a human donor in good health (CMV status not recorded). Some clones in this sample may be carry-over from other donors' samples. The source was cultured PBMCs, collected from culture after CMV antigen stimulation. The CDR3 loop is CAAGEGDTGLLYNEQFF. CDR3 sequence (DNA): TGTGCCGCAGGGGAAGGGGACACGGGACTACTTTACAATGAGCAGTTCTTC.